Below are 15 T cell receptor beta chains sequenced from a single sample in a study of T cell repertoires in cytomegalovirus infection. TCRdb reprocessed the reads via MiXCR and lists one record per CDR3 protein. This table holds over 150,000 distinct CDR3 sequences, under 25% found once. Material: PBMCs. The receptors were sampled from a human donor in good health (CMV status not recorded). Some clones in this sample may be carry-over from other donors' samples.

As for this clonotype: A read error may account for a junction end that differs from germline. The chain couples TRBV6-1 to TRBJ2-6; 11 nucleotides match TRBD2. There are 19 residues in the CDR3. Per the germline V gene, CDR1 is MNHNS and CDR2 is SASEGT. CDR3: CASSPRKLAGAPGANILTF. In DNA, the CDR3 is TGTGCCAGCAGTCCGAGGAAACTAGCGGGAGCTCCTGGGGCCAACATCCTGACTTTC.

The V gene is TRBV28, the J gene TRBJ2-2, with a weak D call TRBD1 (5 bases). Trimming removed 2 bases from V and 0 bases from J, with 10 bases in between. From germline, CDR1 is MDHEN and CDR2 SYDVKM. The CDR3 has 16 residues. This CDR3 is CASSLGRAPNTGELFF. The CDR3, as DNA: TGTGCCAGCAGTTTAGGCAGGGCGCCGAACACCGGGGAGCTGTTTTTT.

This clonotype has a handful of counts. This chain joins TRBV24-1 and TRBJ2-5, with D perhaps matching TRBD2 (5 bases). The CDR3 runs 15 residues. Trimming pared 4 bases from V and 4 bases from J, leaving 15 bases between. The germline CDR1 and CDR2 sequences are KGHDR and SFDVKD. The CDR3 DNA is TGTGCCACCAGTGAGAGGGCCGGTCGGACAGAGACCCAGTACTTC. This gives the protein CATSERAGRTETQYF.

This clonotype was recorded a few times. V is TRBV29-1 and J is TRBJ2-7; 8 bases line up with TRBD2. Germline CDR1 reads SQVTM; CDR2 reads ANQGSEA. The CDR3 has 13 residues. The J segment lost 6 bases and the V segment lost 7 bases, leaving 11 bases of the junction unmatched. The CDR3 DNA reads TGCAGCGCGAGCCCCGGGAGGGTGGGCGAGCAGTACTTC. Its translation is CSASPGRVGEQYF.

This clonotype showed up many times. The V and J genes are TRBV2 and TRBJ2-5; 9 bases are a match to TRBD2. The J segment lost 4 bases and the V segment lost 0 bases, leaving 3 bases of the junction unmatched. Germline V gene data show CDR1 as SNHLY and CDR2 as FYNNEI. The CDR3 has 15 amino acids. CDR3 sequence reads: CASSEARSGGETQYF. In DNA, the CDR3 is TGTGCCAGCAGTGAAGCACGTAGCGGGGGAGAGACCCAGTACTTC.

This clonotype showed up many times. The rearrangement links TRBV7-9 to TRBJ2-1; D is ambiguous. V lost 1 base and J 7 bases, leaving 5 bases between the germline ends. The germline V gene encodes CDR1 SEHNR and CDR2 FQNEAQ (reference sequence). The CDR3 is 12 amino acids. The CDR3: CASSLVWNEQFF. The CDR3 DNA reads as TGTGCCAGCAGCTTAGTTTGGAATGAGCAGTTCTTC.

Concerning this clonotype: One junction end disagrees with the germline gene, perhaps due to a read error. The genes are TRBV7-4 and TRBJ1-1; 11 bases map to TRBD1. This CDR3 is built from 16 residues. CDR1 is SGHVT, CDR2 SQSDAQ, per germline. The CDR3, as DNA: TGTGCCGGCAGCCCCCGGGACAGGGGGGTGAACACTGAAGCTTTCTTT. Protein sequence: CAGSPRDRGVNTEAFF.

V is TRBV5-1 and J is TRBJ2-1, with 9 bases that match TRBD2. Germline V gene lookup returns CDR1 SGHRS and CDR2 YFSETQ. Trimming removed 1 base from V and 0 bases from J; junction bases left unmatched: 2. The CDR3 spans 16 residues. The CDR3 nucleotides are TGCGCCAGCAGCTTGCTGACTAGCGGCTCCTACAATGAGCAGTTCTTC. It codes for CASSLLTSGSYNEQFF.

J is TRBJ2-5 and V is TRBV19, with D perhaps TRBD1 (6 bases). In germline, CDR1 is LNHDA, CDR2 SQIVND (reference sequence). CDR3 size: 13 residues. V was pared by 4 bases and J by 4 bases, with 10 bases between. CDR3 in DNA: TGTGCCAGTAGTACCCCGACAGGAGAGACCCAGTACTTC. Protein product: CASSTPTGETQYF. Full variable domain (rest looked up from reference TRBV19 and TRBJ2-5): DGGITQSPKYLFRKEGQNVTLSCEQNLNHDAMYWYRQDPGQGLRLIYYSQIVNDFQKGDIAEGYSVSREKKESFPLTVTSAQKNPTAFYLCASSTPTGETQYFGPGTRLLVL.

This clonotype was seen a few times. The chain has TRBV5-4 and TRBJ1-4; D remains ambiguous. The CDR3 runs to 15 residues. Trimming took 4 bases from V and 6 from J, leaving 16 bases between them. Germline CDR1 reads SGHNT; CDR2 reads YYREEE (reference sequence). CDR3 coding DNA: TGTGCCAGCAGCCTCAGGACCCTCGGACATGAAAAACTGTTTTTT. Translating gives CASSLRTLGHEKLFF.

DNA of the CDR3: TGTGCCAGCAGCCTTCGGGGGGCGCGGGGCATCGAGCAGTACTTC. It specifies CASSLRGARGIEQYF. The chain couples TRBV12-3 or TRBV12-4 to TRBJ2-7; tentative D call: TRBD2 (7 bases). The CDR3 totals 15 residues. V was cut by 6 bases and J by 6 bases, with 21 bases left in between.

This chain links TRBV10-3 with TRBJ1-3; D is ambiguous. The CDR3 covers 16 residues. CDR1 and CDR2 (germline): ENHRY, SYGVKD. V was cut by 3 bases and J by 2 bases, with 14 bases left in between. CDR3 bases: TGTGCCATCAGTGACTTGGTTGCTCGGGCTGGAAACACCATATATTTT. This gives the protein CAISDLVARAGNTIYF.

This clonotype occurred a few times. The chain is built from TRBV28 and TRBJ2-2, with 12 bases identical to TRBD2. Germline V CDR1 and CDR2: MDHEN, SYDVKM. V lost 3 bases and J lost 9; bases outside the gene matches: 11. This CDR3 region has 17 residues. The chain's CDR3 is CASSFWSSGRALRELFF. CDR3 bases: TGTGCCAGCAGTTTTTGGTCTAGCGGGAGGGCCCTTCGGGAGCTGTTTTTT.

This chain joins TRBV6-1 and TRBJ1-5, with D uncertain. Germline V gives CDR1 MNHNS, CDR2 SASEGT. This CDR3 has 13 amino acids. The V gene lost 1 base and the J gene lost 3 bases, with 4 bases spanning the gap. The CDR3 bases are TGTGCCAGCAGTGAAGGTGTCAATCAGCCCCAGCATTTT. Translating it yields CASSEGVNQPQHF.

The J gene is TRBJ2-3, the V gene TRBV11-2; D call uncertain. Trimming left V 1 base short and J 1 base short, with 6 bases between. CDR1 is SGHAT and CDR2 is FQNNGV in the germline V gene. The CDR3 is 14 residues long. CDR3 loop: CASSLAERTDTQYF. For the CDR3, the DNA is TGTGCCAGCAGCTTAGCAGAGCGCACAGATACGCAGTATTTT.